The present TCR beta chain was sequenced within a study of T-cell memory formation after mild COVID-19. On the study more broadly: There were largely donor-specific TCR clusters.

On this clonotype: Its antigen is undetermined.

Using its own MiXCR run on the 5' RACE reads, TCRdb lists one record per CDR3 protein. The sample gives about 150,000 distinct CDR3 sequences, 31% of which show up once; around 12% is in the top ten. Findings of the study overall: Pre-infection memory carried some responding clones, suggesting that cross-reactive memory joined.

The CDR3 runs to 18 residues. Germline values: CDR1 SGHRS, CDR2 YFSETQ. V gave up 8 bases and J gave up 0 bases; unmatched junction bases: 13. This chain connects TRBV5-1 to TRBJ2-2; 10 nucleotides match TRBD2. The source is an adult woman who had mild COVID-19 (a few samples of this study predate the infection). Cell type and time point are not known. The source material was PBMCs or a T cell subset sorted from them (not recorded which). Here the CDR3 DNA reads TGCGCCAGTACGAAGGGTAGCGGGGGGATTTCGAACACCGGGGAGCTGTTTTTT. Its translation: CASTKGSGGISNTGELFF.